The 28 T cell receptor beta chains reported below all come from one sample, sequenced in a study of TIL therapy for anti-PD-1-resistant metastatic lung cancer. Stated time point: pre-treatment sample, taken before nivolumab and TIL therapy. The libraries were made with immunoSEQ v3. The data were produced by immunoSEQ multiplex PCR, yet TCRdb's version contains in-frame clones alone and is incomplete. The sample yields approximately 53,000 clones, 79% seen once. Sequenced here: blood, sampled at baseline. All receptors come from a woman between 30 and 80 years old with non-small cell lung cancer.

The chain recombines TRBV10-2 with TRBJ1-1, with D unclear. The CDR3 extends over 13 amino acids. The germline gives CDR1 WSHSY, CDR2 SAAADI. Deletions cut 5 bases from V and 3 bases from J, with 10 bases between. The CDR3 region is CASSPARHTEAFF. The CDR3 coding sequence is TGCGCCAGCAGTCCCGCCCGACACACTGAAGCTTTCTTT.

V is TRBV15 and J is TRBJ1-5; no firm D call. The germline V and J ends were trimmed by 3 bases and 2 bases, with 8 bases remaining between them. The CDR3 is 14 residues long. Germline CDR1 reads LNHNV; CDR2 reads YYDKDF (reference sequence). CDR3 DNA: TGTGCCACCAGCAGTAAAAGGGGCAATCAGCCCCAGCATTTT. Encoded protein: CATSSKRGNQPQHF.

The gene calls are TRBV11-3 and TRBJ2-5; no clear D gene. V lost 0 bases to trimming and J lost 4 bases, with 3 bases between them. Germline CDR1 is SGHNT and CDR2 is YENEEA. This CDR3 comprises 12 residues. The CDR3 protein is CASSLEGETQYF. The CDR3 DNA follows: TGTGCCAGCAGCTTAGAGGGAGAGACCCAGTACTTC. Together with reference TRBV11-3 and TRBJ2-5, the CDR3 gives the full variable domain: EAGVVQSPRYKIIEKKQPVAFWCNPISGHNTLYWYLQNLGQGPELLIRYENEEAVDDSQLPKDRFSAERLKGVDSTLKIQPAELGDSAVYLCASSLEGETQYFGPGTRLLVL.

The chain couples TRBV7-9 to TRBJ1-1, with D hard to call. The V and J ends lost 4 bases and 4 bases respectively, with 7 bases between them. Germline loops: CDR1 SEHNR, CDR2 FQNEAQ (reference sequence). This CDR3 contains 12 residues. Written as DNA, the CDR3 is TGTGCCAGCAGCTCCCAATCCACTGAAGCTTTCTTT. Translating gives CASSSQSTEAFF.

This clone appeared once. J is TRBJ2-1 and V is TRBV6-1, with 11 bases that match TRBD2. This CDR3 is 15 amino acids long. V lost 2 bases to trimming and J lost 6 bases; unmatched junction nucleotides: 3. Germline CDR1 and CDR2: MNHNS and SASEGT. The CDR3 nucleotides are TGTGCCAGCAGTGAAATAGCGGGAGGGCCCAATGAGCAGTTCTTC. This sequence encodes CASSEIAGGPNEQFF.

The gene calls are TRBV11-2 and TRBJ2-1; 7 bases are shared with TRBD1. The CDR3 length is 19 residues. From germline, CDR1 is SGHAT and CDR2 FQNNGV. Trimming removed 2 bases from V and 0 bases from J; junction bases left unmatched: 13. The CDR3 nucleotides are TGTGCCAGCAGCTTATCCTCAAGACCAGACAGGGACTCCTACAATGAGCAGTTCTTC. Translating it yields CASSLSSRPDRDSYNEQFF.

This clone was counted a single time. V is TRBV6-1 and J is TRBJ1-5, with TRBD1 matching 10 bases. The germline CDR1 and CDR2 sequences are MNHNS and SASEGT. Germline trimming cut 4 bases from V and 10 bases from J; bases unmatched to any gene: 4. CDR3 length: 13 amino acids. Written as DNA, the CDR3 is TGTGCCAGCAGTGCAGACAGGGGGCATCCCCAGCATTTT. As protein: CASSADRGHPQHF.

The rearrangement joins TRBV7-7 to TRBJ1-3, with unresolved D. The CDR3 spans 13 residues. V was trimmed by 5 bases and J by 4 bases, leaving 9 bases between them. Germline CDR1 is SSHAT and CDR2 is FNYEAQ (reference sequence). CDR3 protein: CASSPGEGNTIYF. CDR3 DNA sequence: TGTGCCAGCAGCCCGGGTGAAGGAAACACCATATATTTT. The entire variable domain, with the rest obtained from reference TRBV7-7 and TRBJ1-3, is as follows: GAGVSQSPRYKVTKRGQDVTLRCDPISSHATLYWYQQALGQGPEFLTYFNYEAQPDKSGLPSDRFSAERPEGSISTLTIQRTEQRDSAMYRCASSPGEGNTIYFGEGSWLTVV.

This clone was observed once. The V gene is TRBV27, the J gene TRBJ1-1; tentatively, D is TRBD1 (5 bases). The CDR3 spans 16 residues. Germline V gene lookup returns CDR1 MNHEY and CDR2 SMNVEV (reference sequence). Between the trimmed V and J ends, which lost 3 bases and 4 bases, there was a span of 18 bases. CDR3 sequence reads: CASSFTTAVRGTEAFF. The CDR3 bases are TGTGCCAGCAGTTTCACGACAGCAGTTCGAGGCACTGAAGCTTTCTTT.

The rearrangement joins TRBV28 to TRBJ2-7, with TRBD1 identical over 9 bases. CDR3 length: 14 residues. CDR1 and CDR2 from the germline V gene are MDHEN and SYDVKM. J was trimmed by 2 bases and V by 5 bases; bases with no gene match: 4. The CDR3 region has the DNA TGTGCCAGCAGTCCAGGGACAGGGCCCTACGAGCAGTACTTC. Its protein product is CASSPGTGPYEQYF.

The chain recombines TRBV28 with TRBJ2-1; 9 bases map to TRBD2. CDR1 is MDHEN, CDR2 SYDVKM, per germline. The CDR3 contains 15 residues. V lost 6 bases, J lost 5 bases, and 8 bases stayed unmatched. The CDR3 bases are TGTGCCAGCAGCCGTAGCGGGAGCTTCCACAATGAGCAGTTCTTC. Its translation is CASSRSGSFHNEQFF.

This chain uses TRBV6-5 with TRBJ1-4; 8 bases align to TRBD1. Germline V gives CDR1 MNHEY, CDR2 SVGAGI. J was trimmed by 4 bases and V by 4 bases; bases with no gene match: 2. The CDR3 is made up of 14 amino acids. The DNA for the CDR3 is TGTGCCAGCAGTTCTACAGGGGGTAATGAAAAACTGTTTTTT. Amino acids: CASSSTGGNEKLFF.

The chain carries TRBV4-3 and TRBJ1-2, with a tentative D call TRBD1 (5 bases). The CDR3 spans 16 residues. Germline CDR1 reads LGHNA; CDR2 reads YSLEER. V gave up 3 bases and J gave up 5 bases, with 19 bases separating them. CDR3 DNA sequence: TGCGCCAGCAGCCACGCTGCCCTGGCAGGGAGTTATGGCTACACCTTC. Protein product: CASSHAALAGSYGYTF.

The V call is TRBV28, the J call TRBJ1-4; TRBD1 matches at 8 bases. V gave up 7 bases and J gave up 3 bases; unmatched junction bases: 13. CDR3 size: 17 residues. The germline gives CDR1 MDHEN, CDR2 SYDVKM. The CDR3: CASNMGAGGGSNEKLFF. CDR3 nucleotide sequence: TGTGCCAGCAACATGGGTGCAGGGGGCGGTTCTAATGAAAAACTGTTTTTT.

This chain connects TRBV7-9 to TRBJ2-7, with a possible D match to TRBD1 (6 bases). From germline, CDR1 is SEHNR and CDR2 FQNEAQ (reference sequence). CDR3 length equals 14 residues. The germline V and J ends were trimmed by 5 bases and 2 bases, with 13 bases remaining between them. The CDR3 sequence is CASSRETGTYEQYF. In DNA form, the CDR3 reads TGTGCCAGCAGCCGAGAGACAGGCACCTACGAGCAGTACTTC.

The gene calls are TRBV10-1 and TRBJ1-2, with 7 bases that match TRBD1. CDR1 is WNHNN and CDR2 is SYGVQD in the germline V gene (reference sequence). The J segment lost 5 bases and the V segment lost 5 bases, leaving 14 bases of the junction unmatched. This CDR3 has 16 amino acids. The CDR3 reads CASSPDRVSPGYGYTF. The CDR3 DNA is TGCGCCAGCAGTCCCGACAGGGTGTCCCCAGGGTATGGCTACACCTTC.

V usage is TRBV9 and J usage is TRBJ2-7; 7 bases match TRBD2. With V trimmed by 3 bases and J by 3 bases, 0 bases remained unmatched. The CDR3 is made up of 12 amino acids. Looked up from germline, CDR1 is SGDLS and CDR2 is YYNGEE. CDR3 bases: TGTGCCAGCAGCGGGGAGGGCTACGAGCAGTACTTC. Protein sequence: CASSGEGYEQYF.

The rearrangement links TRBV28 to TRBJ2-1, with 8 bases aligning to TRBD1. This CDR3 has 14 amino acids. V shed 4 bases and J 7 bases; nucleotides not matched to a gene: 6. Looked up from germline, CDR1 is MDHEN and CDR2 is SYDVKM. The CDR3 bases are TGTGCCAGCAGTTCCCGACAGGGGAGGAATGAGCAGTTCTTC. It encodes CASSSRQGRNEQFF.

The rearrangement uses TRBV6-1 and TRBJ2-7; unclear D gene. There are 11 residues in the CDR3. Per the germline V gene, CDR1 is MNHNS and CDR2 is SASEGT. V lost 2 bases and J 6 bases, leaving 5 bases between the germline ends. The CDR3 region has the DNA TGTGCCAGCAGTGAACGCCCCGAGCAGTACTTC. It encodes CASSERPEQYF.

This clone came up once. The chain uses TRBV29-1 and TRBJ2-7; possibly TRBD1 for D (5 bases). The V gene lost 4 bases and the J gene lost 4 bases, with 8 bases spanning the gap. There are 11 residues in the CDR3. Germline-derived CDR1 and CDR2 are SQVTM and ANQGSEA. In DNA form, the CDR3 reads TGCAGCGTTGGAGACAGATACGAGCAGTACTTC. Amino acid sequence: CSVGDRYEQYF.

V gene TRBV5-1 combines with J gene TRBJ2-5; the D gene is possibly TRBD1 (5 bases). Germline assignment: CDR1 SGHRS and CDR2 YFSETQ. V dropped 4 bases and J dropped 7 bases, with 20 bases sitting between them. The CDR3 covers 15 residues. The CDR3 sequence is CASSPVGLPLGTQYF. CDR3 bases: TGCGCCAGCAGCCCGGTGGGGCTGCCGTTGGGGACCCAGTACTTC.

The chain links TRBV6-6 to TRBJ2-7; TRBD1 matches at 8 bases. The V gene end was trimmed by 4 bases and the J gene end by 7 bases; junction bases not matched to a gene: 9. The germline V gene encodes CDR1 MNHNY and CDR2 SVGAGI (reference sequence). This CDR3 comprises 14 residues. The CDR3 bases are TGTGCCAGCAGTTTCGACAGGGGAAAGGGGGAGCAGTACTTC. Its translation: CASSFDRGKGEQYF.

This chain links TRBV7-9 with TRBJ2-1; 9 nucleotides line up with TRBD2. The germline gives CDR1 SEHNR, CDR2 FQNEAQ (reference sequence). J lost 6 bases, V lost 7 bases, and 7 bases had no gene match. The CDR3 length is 14 residues. The chain's CDR3 is CASTGGRAGNEQFF. CDR3 sequence (DNA): TGTGCCAGCACCGGCGGGAGGGCCGGCAATGAGCAGTTCTTC.

This clone came up a few times. CDR3 residues: CASSQDRGNQPQHF. The CDR3 bases are TGTGCCAGCAGTCAGGACAGAGGCAATCAGCCCCAGCATTTT. The genes are TRBV6-6 and TRBJ1-5; tentatively, D is TRBD1 (6 bases). Germline CDR1 is MNHNY and CDR2 is SVGAGI (reference sequence). This CDR3 is 14 amino acids long. V lost 5 bases and J 2 bases, leaving 10 bases between the germline ends.

The chain recombines TRBV28 with TRBJ1-2; D is unresolved. Looked up from germline, CDR1 is MDHEN and CDR2 is SYDVKM. The CDR3 loop spans 13 amino acids. V was cut by 3 bases and J by 6 bases, with 11 bases left in between. CDR3 in DNA: TGTGCCAGCAGTTTGGGCGGGTCTAATGGCTACACCTTC. Its protein is CASSLGGSNGYTF.

The chain combines TRBV6-6 with TRBJ1-1, with D unresolved. V dropped 6 bases and J dropped 5 bases, with 13 bases sitting between them. The CDR3 is 13 amino acids. Germline V CDR1 and CDR2: MNHNY, SVGAGI (reference sequence). The CDR3 loop reads CASSPAGRTEAFF. Here the CDR3 DNA reads TGTGCCAGCAGCCCCGCCGGGCGGACTGAAGCTTTCTTT.

V and J are TRBV18 and TRBJ1-2, with 7 bases matching TRBD1. The CDR3 consists of 13 residues. The germline V gene encodes CDR1 KGHSH and CDR2 LQKENI. Unmatched junction bases numbered 5, after V lost 5 bases and J lost 5 bases. CDR3 bases: TGTGCCAGCTCAATCGACAGGGATTATGGCTACACCTTC. This sequence encodes CASSIDRDYGYTF.

This chain uses TRBV27 with TRBJ2-7; TRBD1 matches at 8 bases. This CDR3 region has 14 residues. CDR1 is MNHEY and CDR2 is SMNVEV in the germline V gene (reference sequence). The V gene end was trimmed by 3 bases and the J gene end by 3 bases; junction bases not matched to a gene: 4. CDR3 DNA sequence: TGTGCCAGCAGTTTTGGGACAGGTGTCTACGAGCAGTACTTC. It specifies CASSFGTGVYEQYF.